The 11 T cell receptor beta chains presented below share a single source sample, sequenced in a study of T cell repertoires in cytomegalovirus infection. These receptors have no identified antigens. TCRdb reprocessed the reads with MiXCR, giving one entry per CDR3 protein. The sample carries about 27,000 distinct CDR3 sequences, over 15% recorded once. Sample: CD8+ T cells from cultured PBMCs, taken from culture after CMV antigen stimulation. All receptors come from a human donor in good health (CMV status not recorded). Some clones in this sample may be carry-over from other donors' samples.

The chain couples TRBV30 to TRBJ1-1; 10 nucleotides match TRBD1. The length of the CDR3 is 14 residues. Germline lookup yields CDR1 GTSNPN and CDR2 SVGIG (reference sequence). Trimming cost V 1 base and J 5 bases; bases outside gene matches: 4. CDR3 DNA: TGTGCCTGGAGTGCGGGGACAGGGGCGACTGAAGCTTTCTTT. The encoded protein is CAWSAGTGATEAFF.

This clonotype was found a few times. The J gene is TRBJ1-2, the V gene TRBV7-9; TRBD1 matches 8 bases. CDR3 size: 14 residues. V shed 5 bases, J shed 4 bases, and the junction held 6 bases outside the gene matches. Germline V gene sequence: CDR1 SEHNR, CDR2 FQNEAQ (reference sequence). CDR3 residues: CASSTPGTGYGYTF. In DNA, the CDR3 is TGTGCCAGCAGCACCCCCGGGACAGGCTATGGCTACACCTTC.

This chain links TRBV2 with TRBJ1-1; TRBD1 is a possible D gene (6 bases). Germline-derived CDR1 and CDR2 are SNHLY and FYNNEI. CDR3 length equals 12 residues. V was cut by 4 bases and J by 11 bases, with 14 bases left in between. CDR3 residues: CASSVGGQNAFF. In DNA, the CDR3 is TGTGCCAGCAGTGTCGGGGGGCAGAATGCTTTCTTT.

The chain couples TRBV14 to TRBJ2-7; TRBD2 matches 10 bases. CDR1 SGHDN and CDR2 FVKESK come from the germline V gene. Losses at the gene ends were 3 bases for V and 9 bases for J; bases not matched to a gene: 14. The CDR3 consists of 16 residues. CDR3 DNA: TGTGCCAGCAGCCATTCTCACCGGACTAGCGGCCCCTGGCAGTACTTC. Translated: CASSHSHRTSGPWQYF. The entire variable domain, with the rest obtained from reference TRBV14 and TRBJ2-7, is as follows: EAGVTQFPSHSVIEKGQTVTLRCDPISGHDNLYWYRRVMGKEIKFLLHFVKESKQDESGMPNNRFLAERTGGTYSTLKVQPAELEDSGVYFCASSHSHRTSGPWQYFGPGTRLTVT.

This clonotype was counted only a few times. This chain uses TRBV7-9 with TRBJ2-5, with 14 bases lining up with TRBD2. J gave up 3 bases and V 2 bases, and 2 bases lay outside the gene matches. In germline, CDR1 is SEHNR, CDR2 FQNEAQ (reference sequence). This CDR3 spans 16 amino acids. CDR3 region: CASSLMGLAGEETQYF. The CDR3 DNA follows: TGTGCCAGCAGCTTAATGGGACTAGCGGGGGAAGAGACCCAGTACTTC.

Concerning this clonotype: One junction end does not reproduce the germline sequence, and a read error may be involved. The chain links TRBV7-2 to TRBJ2-1; D is undetermined. Per germline, CDR1 SGHTA and CDR2 FQGNSA. The CDR3 length is 10 residues. The CDR3 DNA is TGTGCCAGCAGCTACAGTGAGCAGTTCTTC. Its protein product is CASSYSEQFF.

This chain uses TRBV5-1 with TRBJ1-2, with D perhaps TRBD1 (6 bases). V was pared by 4 bases and J by 4 bases, with 14 bases between. The CDR3 runs to 14 residues. Germline CDR1 is SGHRS and CDR2 is YFSETQ. The CDR3 reads CASSHRASGYGYTF. The DNA for the CDR3 is TGCGCCAGCAGCCACAGGGCCTCGGGCTATGGCTACACCTTC.

This clonotype was detected a few times. The chain uses TRBV6-1 and TRBJ2-1; 7 bases line up with TRBD2. There are 16 residues in the CDR3. V shed 0 bases, J shed 3 bases, and the junction held 5 bases outside the gene matches. CDR1 MNHNS and CDR2 SASEGT come from the germline V gene. The CDR3 region is CASSEAGASGYNEQFF. For the CDR3, the DNA is TGTGCCAGCAGTGAAGCCGGGGCTAGCGGCTACAATGAGCAGTTCTTC.

The chain couples TRBV4-1 to TRBJ1-2; a weak D match, TRBD1 (6 bases). The germline V and J ends were trimmed by 1 base and 4 bases, with 10 bases remaining between them. The germline gives CDR1 MGHRA, CDR2 YSYEKL. This CDR3 contains 14 residues. The CDR3 DNA reads as TGCGCCAGCAGCCAAGCAGGGGCCGTCTATGGCTACACCTTC. Translation: CASSQAGAVYGYTF.

Comments on this clonotype: A much larger clone lies one base from this, so it may be a read error. The J gene is TRBJ2-1, the V gene TRBV27; 9 nucleotides line up with TRBD2. The CDR3 has 11 amino acids. Germline V CDR1 and CDR2: MNHEY, SMNVEV (reference sequence). The chain's CDR3 is CARSSTGLAFF. The CDR3 nucleotides are TGTGCCCGCAGTTCTACGGGACTAGCGTTCTTC.

This chain joins TRBV7-3 and TRBJ2-7; the D gene is possibly TRBD2 (5 bases). CDR3 length: 13 amino acids. V gave up 1 base and J gave up 6 bases, with 10 bases separating them. The V gene's germline CDR1 is SGHTA and CDR2 FQGTGA. DNA of the CDR3: TGTGCCAGCAGCTTAAAGGGCAGCGGCGAGCAGTACTTC. It translates to CASSLKGSGEQYF.